The sample holds one count of the clone carrying this TCR beta chain. This record comes from a study of blood T cell repertoires in COVID-19. Study information: Donors of Cohort 3 who recovered were those that had two negative PCRs, clearance, or symptom resolution. Both acute and convalescent COVID-19 samples were obtained from the United States, Italy and Spain.

The ends were cut back, 1 base at V and 10 bases at J, with 17 bases in the middle. Germline lookup yields CDR1 MNHEY and CDR2 SMNVEV (reference sequence). CDR3 length equals 16 residues. Assignment of participants to cohorts was predicated upon participant-reported clinical history. Clones were sequenced by immunoSEQ multiplex PCR, and TCRdb holds only the in-frame ones, with some missing. The sample contains hundreds of thousands of clones, about 86% of which appear only once. Sequenced: PBMCs or T cells enriched from blood (not recorded which). J is TRBJ1-6 and V is TRBV27, with D possibly TRBD1 on 5 matching bases. The sequence derives from a woman between 50 and 59 years old in a cohort exposed to, infected with or recovered from COVID-19 (not recorded which). CDR3 in amino acids: CASSLYAGQGTSPLHF. The CDR3 DNA sequence: TGTGCCAGCAGTTTATATGCCGGGCAGGGCACCTCACCCCTCCACTTT.